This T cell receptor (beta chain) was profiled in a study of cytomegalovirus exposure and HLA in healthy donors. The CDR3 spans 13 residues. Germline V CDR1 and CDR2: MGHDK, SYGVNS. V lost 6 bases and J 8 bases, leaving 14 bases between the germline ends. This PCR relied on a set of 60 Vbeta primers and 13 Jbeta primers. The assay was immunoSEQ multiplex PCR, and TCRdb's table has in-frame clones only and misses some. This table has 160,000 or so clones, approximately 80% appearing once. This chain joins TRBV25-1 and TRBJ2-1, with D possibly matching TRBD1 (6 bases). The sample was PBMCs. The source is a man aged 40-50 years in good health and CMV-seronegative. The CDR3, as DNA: TGTGCCAGCAGCCCCCAGGGGCCGGATGAGCAGTTCTTC. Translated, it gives CASSPQGPDEQFF.